The rows below give T cell receptor beta chains drawn from one sample of a study of cytomegalovirus exposure and HLA in healthy donors. Sequencing was performed with immunoSEQ multiplex PCR; in TCRdb, only in-frame clones are kept and a portion is missing. The data contain about 36,000 clones, approximately 70% of them singletons. Sequencing used PBMCs. These receptors were collected from a man in his thirties or forties in good health and CMV-seronegative. Both conserved end residues are part of each CDR3. Fields, in order: clone size, D gene, J gene, V gene, CDR3 protein, CDR3 DNA. A D gene is named only where the DNA matches it firmly. Where a row states a size, it is once, few, many or the class of an expanded clone; other rows omit it.

>.|TRBD1|TRBJ2-7|TRBV6-5
CASSYGTGNYEQYF
TGTGCCAGCAGTTACGGGACAGGGAACTACGAGCAGTACTTC
>.|TRBD2|TRBJ2-7|TRBV28
CASSSLLAGVSYEQYF
TGTGCCAGCAGTTCCCTACTAGCGGGGGTTTCCTACGAGCAGTACTTC
>.|TRBD1|TRBJ1-1|TRBV5-6
CASSYGTGDTEAFF
TGTGCCAGCAGCTACGGGACAGGGGACACTGAAGCTTTCTTT
>.|.|TRBJ1-4|TRBV7-9
CASTPGGLPNEKLFF
TGTGCCAGCACCCCCGGGGGGCTGCCTAATGAAAAACTGTTTTTT
>.|TRBD1|TRBJ2-7|TRBV6-1
CASSRQGTYEQYF
TGTGCCAGCAGCCGACAGGGCACCTACGAGCAGTACTTC
>.|TRBD1|TRBJ2-1|TRBV6-5
CASSTGTGGYEQFF
TGTGCCAGCAGCACCGGGACAGGGGGGTATGAGCAGTTCTTC
>.|TRBD1|TRBJ1-3|TRBV7-8
CASSSGQERNTIYF
TGTGCCAGCAGCTCGGGACAGGAAAGAAACACCATATATTTT
>.|.|TRBJ1-1|TRBV2
CASSPQVGTFNTEAFF
TGTGCCAGCAGTCCCCAGGTGGGGACATTTAACACTGAAGCTTTCTTT
>few|TRBD1|TRBJ2-1|TRBV5-4
CASSFRDRGDYNEQFF
TGTGCCAGCAGCTTCCGGGACAGAGGGGACTACAATGAGCAGTTCTTC
>few|.|TRBJ1-5|TRBV5-1
CASSPTGELSNQPQHF
TGCGCCAGCAGCCCCACCGGTGAACTTAGCAATCAGCCCCAGCATTTT
>few|TRBD1|TRBJ1-5|TRBV5-6
CASSLVGTGGQPQHF
TGTGCCAGCAGCTTGGTCGGGACAGGGGGTCAGCCCCAGCATTTT
>.|.|TRBJ2-2|TRBV2
CASSGQGLGGELFF
TGTGCCAGCAGTGGGCAGGGGTTAGGCGGGGAGCTGTTTTTT
>.|TRBD2|TRBJ2-2|TRBV18
CASSSGSPNTGELFF
TGTGCCAGCTCTAGCGGGAGCCCGAACACCGGGGAGCTGTTTTTT
>.|.|TRBJ2-7|TRBV5-6
CASLSEADLRGEQYF
TGTGCCAGCCTCTCCGAAGCGGACCTCCGGGGCGAGCAGTACTTC
>.|TRBD1|TRBJ1-6|TRBV6-5
CASSYAQGLYNSPLHF
TGTGCCAGCAGTTACGCACAGGGGTTGTATAATTCACCCCTCCACTTT
>few|.|TRBJ2-7|TRBV6-1
CATKGGDLWEQYF
TGTGCCACAAAAGGGGGGGATCTTTGGGAGCAGTACTTC
>.|.|TRBJ1-1|TRBV7-9
CASTNPRQNTEAFF
TGTGCCAGCACCAACCCCCGACAGAACACTGAAGCTTTCTTT
>.|TRBD1|TRBJ1-1|TRBV6-5
CASRLTGVDTEAFF
TGTGCCAGCAGATTAACAGGGGTGGACACTGAAGCTTTCTTT
>few|TRBD1|TRBJ1-4|TRBV11-2
CASSLGDRGGEKLFF
TGTGCCAGCAGCTTAGGGGACAGGGGTGGGGAAAAACTGTTTTTT
>.|TRBD1|TRBJ1-5|TRBV4-1
CASSQTGTGGDQPQHF
TGCGCCAGCAGCCAGACCGGGACAGGGGGCGATCAGCCCCAGCATTTT
>.|TRBD2|TRBJ2-5|TRBV6-5
CASHTGGSRETQYF
TGTGCCAGCCACACGGGAGGGTCTCGAGAGACCCAGTACTTC
>.|.|TRBJ1-2|TRBV7-8
CASSLDRFNYGYTF
TGTGCCAGCAGCTTAGACAGGTTTAACTATGGCTACACCTTC
>.|.|TRBJ1-1|TRBV6-1
CASSESMSAEAFF
TGTGCCAGCAGTGAATCGATGTCGGCTGAAGCTTTCTTT
>few|TRBD1|TRBJ2-3|TRBV10-3
CAISSGTGVPTGTQYF
TGTGCCATCAGCTCCGGGACAGGGGTACCAACAGGGACGCAGTATTTT
>few|.|TRBJ1-2|TRBV4-3
CASSQQIGESGGYTF
TGCGCCAGCAGCCAACAAATCGGGGAATCGGGGGGCTACACCTTC
>.|.|TRBJ2-2|TRBV5-4
CATEETGFGELFF
TGTGCCACCGAAGAAACAGGGTTCGGGGAGCTGTTTTTT
>.|TRBD1|TRBJ1-6|TRBV7-8
CASSIIGQGANSPLHF
TGTGCCAGCAGCATCATAGGACAGGGGGCAAATTCACCCCTCCACTTT
>.|TRBD1|TRBJ1-5|TRBV4-1
CASSQETGVNQPQHF
TGCGCCAGCAGCCAAGAGACAGGGGTAAATCAGCCCCAGCATTTT
>few|.|TRBJ2-2|TRBV11-2
CASSPSADFRHTGELFF
TGTGCCAGCAGCCCCAGCGCGGATTTTCGGCACACCGGGGAGCTGTTTTTT
>few|TRBD2|TRBJ2-2|TRBV13
CASSEPGLADTGELFF
TGTGCCAGCAGCGAACCGGGACTAGCGGACACCGGGGAGCTGTTTTTT
>.|TRBD2|TRBJ2-7|TRBV7-2
CASSPYAGGHEQYF
TGTGCCAGCAGCCCTTACGCGGGAGGCCACGAGCAGTACTTC
>.|.|TRBJ2-1|TRBV5-1
CASSLILNEQFF
TGCGCCAGCAGCTTGATCCTCAATGAGCAGTTCTTC
>.|.|TRBJ2-6|TRBV4-2
CASSQDWTSGANVLTF
TGTGCCAGCAGCCAAGATTGGACTTCTGGGGCCAACGTCCTGACTTTC
>.|.|TRBJ2-5|TRBV13
CASSLSEGQETQYF
TGTGCCAGCAGCTTATCGGAGGGCCAAGAGACCCAGTACTTC
>few|.|TRBJ2-3|TRBV4-1
CASSPLAGLTDTQYF
TGCGCCAGCAGCCCCCTGGCAGGCCTCACAGATACGCAGTATTTT
>.|TRBD2|TRBJ2-5|TRBV5-4
CASSETSGGAETQYF
TGTGCCAGCAGCGAGACTAGCGGGGGGGCAGAGACCCAGTACTTC
>.|.|TRBJ1-3|TRBV27
CASSTQGFGTIYF
TGTGCCAGCAGCACCCAGGGATTCGGCACCATATATTTT
>.|.|TRBJ2-2|TRBV10-3
CAISESAGRNTGELFF
TGTGCCATCAGTGAGTCGGCAGGTAGAAACACCGGGGAGCTGTTTTTT
>.|.|TRBJ1-5|TRBV6-5
CASNGQLGEPQHF
TGTGCCAGCAACGGACAACTCGGAGAGCCCCAGCATTTT
>.|TRBD2|TRBJ2-1|TRBV13
CASSPGGAYNEQFF
TGTGCCAGCAGCCCCGGGGGGGCCTACAATGAGCAGTTCTTC
>.|.|TRBJ1-6|TRBV11-2
CASSFSVGQNSPLHF
TGTGCCAGCAGCTTCTCGGTCGGACAGAATTCACCCCTCCACTTT
>.|.|TRBJ2-6|TRBV6-1
CASSEQGVAGANVLTF
TGTGCCAGCAGTGAACAGGGTGTGGCTGGGGCCAACGTCCTGACTTTC
>.|.|TRBJ2-1|TRBV7-9
CASSLTVSNEQFF
TGTGCCAGCAGCCTCACAGTGAGCAATGAGCAGTTCTTC
>.|TRBD1|TRBJ1-1|TRBV28
CASRLQGAVEAFF
TGTGCCAGCAGGTTACAGGGGGCGGTTGAAGCTTTCTTT
>.|TRBD1|TRBJ2-1|TRBV6-4
CASRGTGVNEQFF
TGTGCCAGCAGGGGGACAGGGGTCAATGAGCAGTTCTTC
>.|TRBD2|TRBJ2-1|TRBV11-2
CASSSSGGRYNEQFF
TGTGCCAGCAGCTCTAGCGGGGGGCGCTACAATGAGCAGTTCTTC
>.|.|TRBJ1-5|TRBV28
CASKGGANQPQHF
TGTGCCAGTAAGGGGGGGGCCAATCAGCCCCAGCATTTT
>.|.|TRBJ2-5|TRBV6-6
CASTYGGTQYF
TGTGCCAGCACCTACGGAGGGACCCAGTACTTC
>.|.|TRBJ2-7|TRBV11-2
CASGEAVPYEQYF
TGTGCCAGCGGCGAAGCGGTTCCCTACGAGCAGTACTTC
>.|TRBD1|TRBJ2-2|TRBV10-2
CASRRGQGNTGELFF
TGCGCCAGCCGTCGAGGACAGGGGAACACCGGGGAGCTGTTTTTT
>.|.|TRBJ2-3|TRBV6-5
CASREENTDTQYF
TGTGCCAGCAGAGAGGAAAACACAGATACGCAGTATTTT
>.|TRBD1|TRBJ1-2|TRBV10-3
CAVLSGTANYGYTF
TGTGCCGTCCTATCCGGGACAGCCAACTATGGCTACACCTTC
>.|.|TRBJ1-1|TRBV7-8
CASQSGLNTEAFF
TGTGCCAGCCAATCAGGATTGAACACTGAAGCTTTCTTT
>few|.|TRBJ1-2|TRBV28
CASSPTGNYGYTF
TGTGCCAGCAGTCCTACAGGCAACTATGGCTACACCTTC